These 23 T cell receptor beta chains originate from one sample sequenced in a study of cytomegalovirus exposure and HLA in healthy donors. A multiplex PCR was run with 60 Vbeta primers and 13 Jbeta primers. Sequencing used immunoSEQ multiplex PCR; TCRdb keeps in-frame clones, though not all of them. The table has about 140,000 clones, more than 70% seen once. The specimen was PBMCs. These receptors were taken from a man aged 45-65 years in good health and CMV-seronegative.

V gene TRBV6-4 combines with J gene TRBJ2-1; 14 bases agree with TRBD2. Unmatched junction bases numbered 5, after V lost 6 bases and J lost 7 bases. This CDR3 region has 15 residues. Germline loops: CDR1 MRHNA, CDR2 SNTAGT. DNA for the CDR3: TGTGCCAGCAGCACAGGGACTAGCGGGAGTAATGAGCAGTTCTTC. It encodes CASSTGTSGSNEQFF.

J is TRBJ2-2 and V is TRBV30; 7 bases agree with TRBD1. The CDR3 extends over 15 amino acids. Germline CDR1 is GTSNPN and CDR2 is SVGIG (reference sequence). V lost 2 bases and J lost 5; bases outside the gene matches: 8. The CDR3 sequence is CAWSYGTARTGELFF. In DNA, the CDR3 is TGTGCCTGGAGTTACGGGACAGCGAGAACCGGGGAGCTGTTTTTT.

This clone was seen a single time. V is TRBV28 and J is TRBJ1-1; perhaps TRBD1 as D (6 bases). Per the germline V gene, CDR1 is MDHEN and CDR2 is SYDVKM. The CDR3 has 13 residues. V was clipped by 6 bases and J by 3 bases, with 11 bases between them. Written as DNA, the CDR3 is TGTGCCAGCAGCCCAAACAGGGACACTGAAGCTTTCTTT. Translated: CASSPNRDTEAFF.

V and J are TRBV11-2 and TRBJ2-5; TRBD2 is a possible D gene (7 bases). CDR1 SGHAT and CDR2 FQNNGV come from the germline V gene. V was trimmed by 0 bases and J by 5 bases, leaving 16 bases between them. There are 16 residues in the CDR3. The CDR3 spells CASSLEGAGVDETQYF. The CDR3 DNA follows: TGTGCCAGCAGCTTAGAGGGGGCGGGAGTAGATGAGACCCAGTACTTC.

J is TRBJ1-1 and V is TRBV5-1, with D maybe TRBD1 (5 bases). The germline CDR1 and CDR2 sequences are SGHRS and YFSETQ. Trimming removed 0 bases at V and 4 bases at J, with 13 bases between. The CDR3 sequence is 15 residues long. The CDR3 loop reads CASSLARDLTTEAFF. The CDR3, as DNA: TGCGCCAGCAGCTTGGCCAGGGATCTGACCACTGAAGCTTTCTTT.

The chain carries TRBV28 and TRBJ2-7; perhaps TRBD1 as D (7 bases). In germline, CDR1 is MDHEN, CDR2 SYDVKM. Trimming removed 5 bases from V and 2 bases from J, with 19 bases in between. This CDR3 contains 16 residues. CDR3: CASSVGGQKQTYEQYF. DNA of the CDR3: TGTGCCAGCAGTGTGGGGGGACAGAAACAAACCTACGAGCAGTACTTC.

The chain has TRBV28 and TRBJ1-5, with unresolved D. Germline values: CDR1 MDHEN, CDR2 SYDVKM. V lost 6 bases, J lost 4 bases, and 7 bases lay in between. The CDR3 covers 12 residues. The CDR3 DNA reads TGTGCCAGCAGAGGACTAAATCAGCCCCAGCATTTT. Encoded protein: CASRGLNQPQHF.

This clone was found once. The rearrangement joins TRBV6-1 to TRBJ2-3; 13 bases align to TRBD2. CDR3 size: 15 residues. The J segment lost 10 bases and the V segment lost 9 bases, leaving 13 bases of the junction unmatched. Germline CDR1 reads MNHNS; CDR2 reads SASEGT. The CDR3 DNA follows: TGTGCCAGTACCCACGGGACTAGCGGGGCGCGGGCGCAGTATTTT. It specifies CASTHGTSGARAQYF.

In the case of this clone: A junction end diverges from the germline sequence, so it may reflect a read error. The gene calls are TRBV15 and TRBJ1-1, with D unclear. The length of the CDR3 is 13 residues. Germline lookup yields CDR1 LNHNV and CDR2 YYDKDF (reference sequence). The CDR3 is CATAAGRNAEAFF. As DNA, the CDR3 is TGTGCCACAGCAGCGGGGAGGAACGCTGAAGCTTTCTTT.

This clone turned up a few times. The genes are TRBV7-9 and TRBJ1-1; D not certain. The CDR3 is 12 residues long. CDR1 SEHNR and CDR2 FQNEAQ come from the germline V gene (reference sequence). V dropped 2 bases and J dropped 7 bases, with 8 bases sitting between them. The CDR3 spells CASSLLAHEAFF. In DNA, the CDR3 is TGTGCCAGCAGCTTATTGGCCCATGAAGCTTTCTTT.

This clone was observed a single time. The V gene is TRBV21-1, the J gene TRBJ2-5; the table names TRBD2, a call not compared with the DNA. TRBV21-1 is a pseudogene segment. CDR3 length equals 18 residues. The CDR3 loop reads CASSKGKREGRYQETQYF. CDR3 bases: TGTGCCAGCAGCAAAGGGAAGCGGGAGGGTCGTTACCAAGAGACCCAGTACTTC.

J is TRBJ1-5 and V is TRBV6-5; TRBD1 matches at 7 bases. Germline CDR1 MNHEY, CDR2 SVGAGI. The CDR3 is 13 residues long. With V trimmed by 6 bases and J by 5 bases, 4 bases remained unmatched. The CDR3 nucleotides read TGTGCCAGCAGACGGACAGGAGATCAGCCCCAGCATTTT. Residues: CASRRTGDQPQHF.

The chain joins TRBV29-1 to TRBJ2-3; D uncertain. The CDR3 length is 16 residues. Germline V gene sequence: CDR1 SQVTM, CDR2 ANQGSEA. V shed 0 bases and J shed 1 base, with 14 bases lying between them. CDR3 nucleotides: TGCAGCGTTGAAGATAATTACAAGGCGGGCACAGATACGCAGTATTTT. Translating gives CSVEDNYKAGTDTQYF.

V is TRBV5-1 and J is TRBJ1-5, with D hard to call. Germline V gene sequence: CDR1 SGHRS, CDR2 YFSETQ. V was clipped by 0 bases and J by 6 bases, with 10 bases between them. The CDR3 is 14 residues long. The CDR3 nucleotides are TGCGCCAGCAGCTTGGAGCAGGAAGGTCAGCCCCAGCATTTT. It translates to CASSLEQEGQPQHF.

This CDR3 is CASSFNRDRVTGELFF. In DNA form, the CDR3 reads TGCGCCAGCAGCTTCAACCGGGACAGGGTAACCGGGGAGCTGTTTTTT. This chain joins TRBV5-1 and TRBJ2-2; 9 nucleotides match TRBD1. Looked up from germline, CDR1 is SGHRS and CDR2 is YFSETQ. With 2 bases clipped from V and 5 bases from J, the junction kept 7 bases outside the gene matches. CDR3 length: 16 amino acids.

The chain uses TRBV7-2 and TRBJ2-2; possibly TRBD2 for D (6 bases). Germline lookup yields CDR1 SGHTA and CDR2 FQGNSA. The CDR3 contains 15 residues. Trimming removed 1 base at V and 7 bases at J, with 13 bases between. Here the CDR3 reads CASSLVGGKGGELFF. DNA of the CDR3: TGTGCCAGCAGCTTAGTTGGCGGGAAGGGCGGGGAGCTGTTTTTT. Using reference TRBV7-2 and TRBJ2-2 for the parts outside the CDR3, the full variable domain is GAGVSQSPSNKVTEKGKDVELRCDPISGHTALYWYRQSLGQGLEFLIYFQGNSAPDKSGLPSDRFSAERTGGSVSTLTIQRTQQEDSAVYLCASSLVGGKGGELFFGEGSRLTVL.

The chain uses TRBV5-1 and TRBJ1-6; the match to TRBD1 covers 7 bases. Trimming at V came to 3 bases and at J to 14 bases, leaving 11 bases not matched to a gene. CDR1 is SGHRS and CDR2 is YFSETQ in the germline V gene. The CDR3 is 14 amino acids. CDR3 in DNA: TGCGCCAGCAGCTCCGGGACAGCGTCCTTCACCCTCCACTTT. Translating gives CASSSGTASFTLHF.

The rearrangement links TRBV7-8 to TRBJ2-7; 10 positions agree with TRBD1. Trimming at V came to 1 base and at J to 1 base, leaving 7 bases not matched to a gene. The germline V gene has CDR1 SGHVS and CDR2 FQNEAQ. This CDR3 spans 17 amino acids. CDR3 sequence: CASSLGQGAGVSYEQYF. In nucleotides, the CDR3 is TGTGCCAGCAGCTTAGGACAGGGGGCAGGAGTTTCCTACGAGCAGTACTTC. The variable domain in full, completed from reference TRBV7-8 and TRBJ2-7, reads GAGVSQSPRYKVAKRGQDVALRCDPISGHVSLFWYQQALGQGPEFLTYFQNEAQLDKSGLPSDRFFAERPEGSVSTLKIQRTQQEDSAVYLCASSLGQGAGVSYEQYFGPGTRLTVT.

This clone showed up just once. V usage is TRBV5-1 and J usage is TRBJ1-2; no firm D call. Trimming took 2 bases from V and 0 from J, leaving 11 bases between them. The germline V gene has CDR1 SGHRS and CDR2 YFSETQ. The CDR3 is made up of 15 amino acids. CDR3 in DNA: TGCGCCAGCAGCTTAATGGCCAGCGCTAACTATGGCTACACCTTC. It yields the protein CASSLMASANYGYTF.

The rearrangement uses TRBV7-9 and TRBJ1-3; D ambiguous. CDR3 size: 16 residues. V lost 5 bases, J lost 0 bases, and 14 bases lay in between. Germline CDR1 SEHNR, CDR2 FQNEAQ (reference sequence). Here the CDR3 DNA reads TGTGCCAGCAGCCCCCGTTATGGGAGCTCTGGAAACACCATATATTTT. It translates to CASSPRYGSSGNTIYF.

The genes are TRBV5-4 and TRBJ1-1; TRBD1 matches 7 bases. The length of the CDR3 is 14 residues. Germline V lookup: CDR1 SGHNT, CDR2 YYREEE (reference sequence). After removal of 1 base from V and 0 bases from J, the junction contained 0 bases not matched to a gene. The CDR3 nucleotides are TGTGCCAGCAGCTTGCAGGGGGTGAACACTGAAGCTTTCTTT. Its translation: CASSLQGVNTEAFF.

This clone showed up just once. V is TRBV6-1 and J is TRBJ1-2; 7 bases are shared with TRBD1. This CDR3 contains 13 residues. Trimming at V came to 3 bases and at J to 5 bases, leaving 3 bases not matched to a gene. Germline V lookup: CDR1 MNHNS, CDR2 SASEGT. The CDR3 reads CASSEDRRYGYTF. CDR3 bases: TGTGCCAGCAGTGAGGACAGGCGGTATGGCTACACCTTC.

The chain carries TRBV9 and TRBJ2-3, with a tentative D call TRBD2 (5 bases). The CDR3 is made up of 14 amino acids. CDR1 is SGDLS and CDR2 is YYNGEE in the germline V gene. The V end lost 3 bases, the J end lost 5 bases, and 13 bases lay between the germline ends. The CDR3 here is CASSDRLARDTQYF. CDR3 nucleotides: TGTGCCAGCAGCGATAGGCTAGCAAGAGATACGCAGTATTTT.